This T cell receptor (beta chain) was obtained from a study of shared clonotypes between healthy human individuals. Assay used: immunoSEQ multiplex PCR; TCRdb lists only in-frame clones, some missing. Among some 1.1 million clones listed, about 80% were seen once. Trimming stripped 7 bases from V and 2 bases from J, with 17 bases between. Germline V CDR1 and CDR2: SQVTM, ANQGSEA. The CDR3 is 14 residues long. The origin of this receptor is a man aged 18 to 29 in good health. Some clones in this sample may be carry-over from other donors' samples. The specimen sequenced was memory CD4+ T cells from PBMCs. Subset defined: CD45RA-negative fraction. The chain joins TRBV29-1 to TRBJ1-1; D is perhaps TRBD1 (6 bases). The CDR3 coding sequence is TGCAGCGGCGTTGGGACAAAAGGTAACACTGAAGCTTTCTTT. Translated: CSGVGTKGNTEAFF.